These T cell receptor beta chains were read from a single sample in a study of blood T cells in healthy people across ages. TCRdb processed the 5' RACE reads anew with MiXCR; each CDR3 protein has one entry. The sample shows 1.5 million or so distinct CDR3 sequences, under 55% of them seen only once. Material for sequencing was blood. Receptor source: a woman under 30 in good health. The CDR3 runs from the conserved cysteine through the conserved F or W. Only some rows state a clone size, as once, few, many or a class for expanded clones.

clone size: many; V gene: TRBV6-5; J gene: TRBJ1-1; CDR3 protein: CASSYERNTEAFF
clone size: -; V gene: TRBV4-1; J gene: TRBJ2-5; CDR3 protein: CASSQDRGLAQETQYF
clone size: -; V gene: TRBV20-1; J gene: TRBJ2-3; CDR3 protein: CSGLAGTDTQYF
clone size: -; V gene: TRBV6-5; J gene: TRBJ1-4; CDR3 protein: CASSYWRDSANEKLFF
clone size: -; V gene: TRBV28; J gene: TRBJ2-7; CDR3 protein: CASSPGPNTSYEQYF
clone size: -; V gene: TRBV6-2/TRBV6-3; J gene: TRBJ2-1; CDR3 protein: CASREGGGRNEQFF
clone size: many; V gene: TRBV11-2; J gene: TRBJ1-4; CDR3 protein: CASSLEAGGNEKLFF
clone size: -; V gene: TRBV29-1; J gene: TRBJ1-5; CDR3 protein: CSAGQGDNQPQHF
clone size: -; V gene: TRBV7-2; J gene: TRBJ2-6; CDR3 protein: CASSSRPRGGSSSGANVLTF
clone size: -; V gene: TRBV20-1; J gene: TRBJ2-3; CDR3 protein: CSASGSVGTSTDTQYF
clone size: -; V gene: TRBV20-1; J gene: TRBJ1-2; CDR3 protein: CSARDNRGGNYGYTF
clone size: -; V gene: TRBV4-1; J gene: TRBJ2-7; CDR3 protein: CASSPTTGTGEYEQYF
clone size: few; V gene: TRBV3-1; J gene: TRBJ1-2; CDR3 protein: CASSQELKQGWPNYGYTF
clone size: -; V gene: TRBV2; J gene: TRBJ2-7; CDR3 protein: CASKTSSGRATYEQYF
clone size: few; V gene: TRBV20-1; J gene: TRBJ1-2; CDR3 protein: CSASPGGFYGYTF
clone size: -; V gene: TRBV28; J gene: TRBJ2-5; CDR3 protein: CASSLRRQGATGKTQYF
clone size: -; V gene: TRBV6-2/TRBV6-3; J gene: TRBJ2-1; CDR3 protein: CASSKTTYNEQFF
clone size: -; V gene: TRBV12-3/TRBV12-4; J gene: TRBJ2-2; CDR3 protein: CASSRTSATGELFF
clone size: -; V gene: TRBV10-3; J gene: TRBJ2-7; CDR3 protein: CASSERVAYEQYF
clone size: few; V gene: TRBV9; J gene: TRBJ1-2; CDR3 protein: CASSGDSKLYGYTF
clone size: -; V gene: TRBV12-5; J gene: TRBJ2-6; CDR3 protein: CASGLVGGSGANVLTF
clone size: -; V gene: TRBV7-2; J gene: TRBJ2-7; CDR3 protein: CASSLGPRGGDYEQYF
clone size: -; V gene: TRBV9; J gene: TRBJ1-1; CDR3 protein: CASSATTGTEGRNTEAFF
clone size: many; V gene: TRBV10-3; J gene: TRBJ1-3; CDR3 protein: CATEQGVVGNTIYF
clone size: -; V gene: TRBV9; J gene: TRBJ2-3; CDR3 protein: CASSRSHSGRTDTQYF